Listed below are T cell receptor beta chains from one sample, sequenced in a study of T-cell reconstitution after alpha-beta-depleted transplantation in children. In TCRdb, the PCR reads were re-called with MiXCR into one record per CDR3 protein. The sample contains a few hundred thousand distinct CDR3 sequences, 23% of which appear only once. Sequenced material: PBMCs, mostly from graft donor cells, taken 180 days after TCRalphabeta/CD19-depleted stem cell transplant. The receptor source for this set is a male patient younger than 18 who had a stem cell transplant for acute lymphoblastic leukemia, so the T cells may come from the graft donor. Each CDR3 is given with its conserved first and last residue. Fields, in order: D gene, V gene, J gene, clone size, CDR3 DNA, CDR3 protein. A D gene is named only where the DNA matches it firmly. Clone size is given for some rows only: seen once, a few or many times, or a class if the clone is expanded.

D gene: NA
V gene: TRBV14
J gene: TRBJ1-2
clone size: few
CDR3 DNA: TGTGCCAGCAGCCCCCGAGGTGCAGGTGCCAGGACGGGCTACACCTTC
CDR3 protein: CASSPRGAGARTGYTF

D gene: TRBD1
V gene: TRBV7-2
J gene: TRBJ2-5
clone size: NA
CDR3 DNA: TGTGCCAGCAGCAGGGACAGGGATTATGGAGTGACCCAGTACTTC
CDR3 protein: CASSRDRDYGVTQYF

D gene: NA
V gene: TRBV29-1
J gene: TRBJ1-1
clone size: few
CDR3 DNA: TGCAGCGTCACCGACGGATCTGAAGCTTTCTTT
CDR3 protein: CSVTDGSEAFF

D gene: TRBD2
V gene: TRBV12-3/TRBV12-4
J gene: TRBJ2-7
clone size: NA
CDR3 DNA: TGTGCCAGCAGCCCCTCGACTAGCAGATATTACGAGCAATACTTC
CDR3 protein: CASSPSTSRYYEQYF

D gene: NA
V gene: TRBV5-1
J gene: TRBJ2-5
clone size: few
CDR3 DNA: TGCGCCAGCAGCGCCGGGGTGGAGACCCAGTACTTC
CDR3 protein: CASSAGVETQYF

D gene: NA
V gene: TRBV7-2
J gene: TRBJ1-3
clone size: NA
CDR3 DNA: TGTTCCAGCAGGGAGACCCCTGGAAACACCATATATTTT
CDR3 protein: CSSRETPGNTIYF

D gene: NA
V gene: TRBV11-2
J gene: TRBJ2-3
clone size: NA
CDR3 DNA: TGTGCCAGCAGCTTAGATCCGGTTGGGAGCGGGTCTTGGCCAGATACGCAGTATTTT
CDR3 protein: CASSLDPVGSGSWPDTQYF

D gene: NA
V gene: TRBV4-1
J gene: TRBJ2-7
clone size: many
CDR3 DNA: TGCGCCAGCAGCCAAGATGGCGGCGCCTACTACGAGCAGTACTTC
CDR3 protein: CASSQDGGAYYEQYF

D gene: NA
V gene: TRBV5-6
J gene: TRBJ2-1
clone size: few
CDR3 DNA: TGTGCCAGCACGCTAGTAACTTACAATGAGCAGTTCTTC
CDR3 protein: CASTLVTYNEQFF

D gene: NA
V gene: TRBV12-3/TRBV12-4
J gene: TRBJ2-2
clone size: few
CDR3 DNA: TGTGCCAGCACCCCAGGACTCGCCTGGACGAATACCGGGGAGCTGTTTTTT
CDR3 protein: CASTPGLAWTNTGELFF

D gene: TRBD2
V gene: TRBV5-1
J gene: TRBJ2-1
clone size: few
CDR3 DNA: TGCGCCAGCTCAGGGACTAGCGGCTACAATGAGCAGTTCTTC
CDR3 protein: CASSGTSGYNEQFF

D gene: TRBD1
V gene: TRBV5-1
J gene: TRBJ1-5
clone size: many
CDR3 DNA: TGCGCCAGCAGCCCCCGGACAGGGTACAATCAGCCCCAGCATTTT
CDR3 protein: CASSPRTGYNQPQHF

D gene: NA
V gene: TRBV12-3/TRBV12-4
J gene: TRBJ2-5
clone size: few
CDR3 DNA: TGTGCCAGCAGTTCCCCCCTTGGGCTCCAGTACTTC
CDR3 protein: CASSSPLGLQYF

D gene: NA
V gene: TRBV9
J gene: TRBJ2-2
clone size: few
CDR3 DNA: TGTGCCAGCAGCGTACACAGCTCGAACACCGGGGAGCTGTTTTTT
CDR3 protein: CASSVHSSNTGELFF

D gene: NA
V gene: TRBV27
J gene: TRBJ1-2
clone size: NA
CDR3 DNA: TGTGCCAGCGCTGTCGCGTTGGGCGCTAACTATGGCTACACCTTC
CDR3 protein: CASAVALGANYGYTF

D gene: TRBD1
V gene: TRBV20-1
J gene: TRBJ2-1
clone size: NA
CDR3 DNA: TGCAGGGCGACAGGGGCGGTCCGGAATGAGCAGTTCTTC
CDR3 protein: CRATGAVRNEQFF

D gene: NA
V gene: TRBV5-6
J gene: TRBJ1-2
clone size: few
CDR3 DNA: TGTGCCAGCAGCTTGGAGGCCCGGACCTATGGCTACACCTTC
CDR3 protein: CASSLEARTYGYTF

D gene: TRBD2
V gene: TRBV9
J gene: TRBJ2-7
clone size: NA
CDR3 DNA: TGTCCCACCCCGAGCGGGAGACACGAGCAGTACTTC
CDR3 protein: CPTPSGRHEQYF

D gene: TRBD2
V gene: TRBV11-1
J gene: TRBJ2-3
clone size: few
CDR3 DNA: TGTGCCAGCAGCCTGGAGGGACTAGCGGGAGAAAGGTCAGATACGCAGTATTTT
CDR3 protein: CASSLEGLAGERSDTQYF

D gene: NA
V gene: TRBV12-3/TRBV12-4
J gene: TRBJ1-1
clone size: few
CDR3 DNA: TGTGCCAGCAGTCCTAATGTGGGTTGGAACACTGAAGCTTTCTTT
CDR3 protein: CASSPNVGWNTEAFF

D gene: TRBD1
V gene: TRBV27
J gene: TRBJ2-7
clone size: NA
CDR3 DNA: TGTGCCAGCCGGACAGGAAACGGGATCTCCTACGAGCAGTACTTC
CDR3 protein: CASRTGNGISYEQYF

D gene: TRBD1
V gene: TRBV5-1
J gene: TRBJ2-7
clone size: NA
CDR3 DNA: TGCGCCAGCAGCATGGGACAGATTTACGAGCAGTACTTC
CDR3 protein: CASSMGQIYEQYF

D gene: NA
V gene: TRBV20-1
J gene: TRBJ2-3
clone size: NA
CDR3 DNA: TGCAGTGCCCACCTGGCCCACGGGGCGAACACAGATACGCAGTATTTT
CDR3 protein: CSAHLAHGANTDTQYF

D gene: NA
V gene: TRBV28
J gene: TRBJ2-2
clone size: NA
CDR3 DNA: TGTGCCAGCAGAAAGGAAATTACCGGGGAGCTGTTTTTT
CDR3 protein: CASRKEITGELFF

D gene: TRBD1
V gene: TRBV7-9
J gene: TRBJ2-1
clone size: NA
CDR3 DNA: TGTGCCAGCAGCCACAGGGGCTCCTACAATGAGCAGTTCTTC
CDR3 protein: CASSHRGSYNEQFF

D gene: NA
V gene: TRBV28
J gene: TRBJ1-2
clone size: few
CDR3 DNA: TGTGCCAGCAGTCCCGACATTGGCTATGGCTACACCTTC
CDR3 protein: CASSPDIGYGYTF

D gene: NA
V gene: TRBV7-6
J gene: TRBJ2-7
clone size: NA
CDR3 DNA: TGTGCCAGCAGCAGGGTCTTTGACACCTCCTACGAGCAGTACTTC
CDR3 protein: CASSRVFDTSYEQYF

D gene: TRBD1
V gene: TRBV7-9
J gene: TRBJ2-1
clone size: many
CDR3 DNA: TGTGCCAGCAGCCAAAGACAGGGGGCCTTATCCTACAATGAGCAGTTCTTC
CDR3 protein: CASSQRQGALSYNEQFF

D gene: TRBD2
V gene: TRBV13
J gene: TRBJ2-5
clone size: NA
CDR3 DNA: TGTGCCAGCAGCACAGGACTAGCCCGTAGGGGGGAGACCCAGTACTTC
CDR3 protein: CASSTGLARRGETQYF

D gene: TRBD2
V gene: TRBV29-1
J gene: TRBJ2-3
clone size: few
CDR3 DNA: TGCAGCGTTGTGCGGGAGGAAGGGACTACGCAGTATTTT
CDR3 protein: CSVVREEGTTQYF

D gene: TRBD1
V gene: TRBV27
J gene: TRBJ2-5
clone size: few
CDR3 DNA: TGTGCCAGCAGTCCAACACAGGGGGCGAAAAAAGAGACCCAGTACTTC
CDR3 protein: CASSPTQGAKKETQYF

D gene: TRBD1
V gene: TRBV29-1
J gene: TRBJ2-7
clone size: few
CDR3 DNA: TGCAGCGTCGAGGGGTGGTTGGGACAGGGGTCGTCCGCCCGATACGAGCAGTACTTC
CDR3 protein: CSVEGWLGQGSSARYEQYF

D gene: NA
V gene: TRBV29-1
J gene: TRBJ1-5
clone size: once
CDR3 DNA: TGCAGCGTTGGTAGCCAGGGTCATCAGCCCCAGCATTTT
CDR3 protein: CSVGSQGHQPQHF

D gene: NA
V gene: TRBV5-1
J gene: TRBJ2-2
clone size: NA
CDR3 DNA: TGCGCCAGCAGATACAGGTCCGGGGAGCTGTTTTTT
CDR3 protein: CASRYRSGELFF

D gene: NA
V gene: TRBV12-3/TRBV12-4
J gene: TRBJ1-2
clone size: few
CDR3 DNA: TGTGCCAGCAGTCCCAGGGGTGGGGGAGGCTACACCTTC
CDR3 protein: CASSPRGGGGYTF

D gene: TRBD2
V gene: TRBV5-1
J gene: TRBJ2-3
clone size: few
CDR3 DNA: TGCGCCAGCAGCCCGATGACTAGCGGGAGCCCCACAGATACGCAGTATTTT
CDR3 protein: CASSPMTSGSPTDTQYF

D gene: NA
V gene: TRBV7-2
J gene: TRBJ2-1
clone size: few
CDR3 DNA: TGTGCCAGCAGCATCGGACGGAGGACTTTTTCCTACAATGAGCAGTTCTTC
CDR3 protein: CASSIGRRTFSYNEQFF

D gene: NA
V gene: TRBV5-1
J gene: TRBJ1-4
clone size: NA
CDR3 DNA: TGCGCCAGCAGCTTGATTGGGACAAAAGCCGGTGAAAAACTGTTTTTT
CDR3 protein: CASSLIGTKAGEKLFF

D gene: TRBD1
V gene: TRBV5-1
J gene: TRBJ2-5
clone size: few
CDR3 DNA: TGCGCCAGCCGCGACAGGGTCGAGACCCAGTACTTC
CDR3 protein: CASRDRVETQYF

D gene: NA
V gene: TRBV5-1
J gene: TRBJ2-7
clone size: NA
CDR3 DNA: TGCGCCAGCAGTCGGGGTTTCTTAACCTACGAGCAGTACTTC
CDR3 protein: CASSRGFLTYEQYF

D gene: TRBD2
V gene: TRBV29-1
J gene: TRBJ2-2
clone size: many
CDR3 DNA: TGCAGCGTCCGCGCGCTTGTAGCGGGAGTCTCCGGGGAGCTGTTTTTT
CDR3 protein: CSVRALVAGVSGELFF

D gene: TRBD2
V gene: TRBV5-1
J gene: TRBJ2-1
clone size: NA
CDR3 DNA: TGCGCCAGCAGCTGGAGACTAGCATACAATGAGCAGTTCTTC
CDR3 protein: CASSWRLAYNEQFF

D gene: TRBD1
V gene: TRBV7-9
J gene: TRBJ2-7
clone size: NA
CDR3 DNA: TGTGCCAGCACCGGACAGGGATCAGTGATAAGGCAGTACTTC
CDR3 protein: CASTGQGSVIRQYF

D gene: NA
V gene: TRBV2
J gene: TRBJ2-6
clone size: NA
CDR3 DNA: TGTGCCAGCAGTGGAAAAAGAAGGGTTCAGGTATCTTGGGGGGCCAACGTCCTGACTTTC
CDR3 protein: CASSGKRRVQVSWGANVLTF